These 6 T cell receptor beta chains originate from one sample sequenced in a study of T cells in pancreatic ductal adenocarcinoma. Sequencing was performed with immunoSEQ multiplex PCR; in TCRdb, only in-frame clones are kept and a portion is missing. Of over 100,000 clones listed, about 95% are singletons. Surgery without prior neoadjuvant therapy was the treatment of the selected pancreatic ductal adenocarcinoma patients. Sequenced material: PBMCs. These receptors all come from a human donor with pancreatic ductal adenocarcinoma.

The chain joins TRBV10-1 to TRBJ2-7, with TRBD2 as a possible D gene (5 bases). The V gene's germline CDR1 is WNHNN and CDR2 SYGVQD (reference sequence). The V end lost 3 bases, the J end lost 2 bases, and 11 bases lay between the germline ends. The CDR3 runs 14 residues. The CDR3, as DNA: TGCGCCAGCAGTGACGGAGGAACCACCTACGAGCAGTACTTC. This sequence encodes CASSDGGTTYEQYF.

The rearrangement joins TRBV28 to TRBJ1-1; TRBD1 matches 7 bases. The germline CDR1 and CDR2 sequences are MDHEN and SYDVKM. V lost 6 bases, J lost 3 bases, and 4 bases stayed unmatched. This CDR3 is built from 13 residues. As DNA, the CDR3 is TGTGCCAGCAGCCCAGGGGGGCACACTGAAGCTTTCTTT. Amino acids: CASSPGGHTEAFF.

The rearrangement uses TRBV19 and TRBJ1-3; D call uncertain. The CDR3 spans 13 residues. The V end was cut by 9 bases, the J end by 4 bases, with 13 bases between. From germline, CDR1 is LNHDA and CDR2 SQIVND (reference sequence). In nucleotides, the CDR3 is TGTGCCAGCAAAAACTCCAGGGGAAACACCATATATTTT. Its translation is CASKNSRGNTIYF. Together with reference TRBV19 and TRBJ1-3, the CDR3 gives the full variable domain: DGGITQSPKYLFRKEGQNVTLSCEQNLNHDAMYWYRQDPGQGLRLIYYSQIVNDFQKGDIAEGYSVSREKKESFPLTVTSAQKNPTAFYLCASKNSRGNTIYFGEGSWLTVV.

The chain couples TRBV28 to TRBJ1-3, with 8 bases lining up with TRBD1. Unmatched junction bases numbered 19, after V lost 6 bases and J lost 0 bases. This CDR3 has 20 amino acids. Per germline, CDR1 MDHEN and CDR2 SYDVKM. The CDR3 sequence: CASSASPGQVPDNSGNTIYF. CDR3 in DNA: TGTGCCAGCAGCGCCTCCCCGGGACAGGTACCGGACAACTCTGGAAACACCATATATTTT.

This sequence joins TRBV6-1 and TRBJ2-7; unclear D gene. The CDR3 runs to 12 residues. The V gene lost 8 bases and the J gene lost 3 bases, with 11 bases spanning the gap. Germline CDR1 and CDR2: MNHNS and SASEGT. The CDR3 spells CASWNSGYEQYF. The CDR3 nucleotides read TGTGCCAGCTGGAACTCGGGCTACGAGCAGTACTTC.

This chain connects TRBV27 to TRBJ2-5, with D possibly being TRBD2 (6 bases). Trimming cost V 5 bases and J 5 bases, with 6 bases left between them. There are 11 residues in the CDR3. CDR1 is MNHEY, CDR2 SMNVEV, per germline (reference sequence). CDR3 DNA: TGTGCCAGCAGTGGGGGGGAGACCCAGTACTTC. Translating it yields CASSGGETQYF.